Following are 18 T cell receptor beta chains from one sample sequenced in a study of PD-1 blockade in classical Hodgkin lymphoma (dated by TCRdb to the early 2020s). Receptors were amplified or captured by the immunoSEQ multiplex PCR assay. In TCRdb, the immuneACCESS table is reduced to in-frame sequences with V and J assigned. These tables do not hold every clone; where another copy was compared, an unresolved V gene accounts for under half, and the others remain unexplained. This sample has fewer than 3,500 clones in its table, and roughly 69% of those were observed once. Of the sample, about a fifth falls within the top ten clones. Reading the label with the study, this specimen's time point is: cycle 1 day 1 (C1D1), immediately before nivolumab initiation. Every trial patient had relapsed following autologous stem cell transplantation, and prior brentuximab vedotin exposure was what differed among cohorts A, B and C. Using a Miltenyi CD8+ T cell isolation kit, CD8+ T cells were purified from thawed PBMCs through magnetic negative selection.

This material consisted of CD8+ T cells from blood, taken at baseline. Source of these receptors: a human donor with classical Hodgkin lymphoma.

The V call is TRBV9, the J call TRBJ2-1; possibly TRBD2 for D (6 bases). This CDR3 is built from 16 residues. V was clipped by 1 base and J by 3 bases, with 14 bases between them. The germline V gene encodes CDR1 SGDLS and CDR2 YYNGEE. The CDR3, as DNA: TGTGCCAGCAGCGTAAAGGACGGGGGAAACTACAATGAGCAGTTCTTC. As protein: CASSVKDGGNYNEQFF.

The chain combines TRBV28 with TRBJ2-1; maybe TRBD1 (5 bases). The CDR3 loop spans 13 amino acids. CDR1 and CDR2 from the germline V gene are MDHEN and SYDVKM. V was trimmed by 3 bases and J by 3 bases, leaving 6 bases between them. CDR3 DNA: TGTGCCAGCAGTTTGACAGTCTACAATGAGCAGTTCTTC. This translates into CASSLTVYNEQFF. The full variable domain, with the rest looked up from reference TRBV28 and TRBJ2-1, is DVKVTQSSRYLVKRTGEKVFLECVQDMDHENMFWYRQDPGLGLRLIYFSYDVKMKEKGDIPEGYSVSREKKERFSLILESASTNQTSMYLCASSLTVYNEQFFGPGTRLTVL.

This clone was seen a single time. The rearrangement links TRBV10-3 to TRBJ1-1; D is possibly TRBD1 (5 bases). The germline V and J ends were trimmed by 0 bases and 5 bases, with 16 bases remaining between them. Germline V lookup: CDR1 ENHRY, CDR2 SYGVKD. This CDR3 has 16 residues. The CDR3 coding sequence is TGTGCCATCAGTGAGTCGAAAAGCGGTGAGGGGACTGAAGCTTTCTTT. Amino acids: CAISESKSGEGTEAFF.

There are a few counts of this clone. This chain links TRBV6-1 with TRBJ2-7; D may be TRBD1 (6 bases). The CDR3 is 15 amino acids. Germline V lookup: CDR1 MNHNS, CDR2 SASEGT. V was shortened by 3 bases and J by 2 bases, with 14 bases between the two germline ends. This CDR3 reads CASSDDTGPTYEQYF. The CDR3 coding sequence is TGTGCCAGCAGTGATGATACAGGGCCGACCTACGAGCAGTACTTC.

This clone was recorded a few times. The J gene is TRBJ1-2, the V gene TRBV27, with D perhaps TRBD1 (5 bases). The V end lost 3 bases, the J end lost 7 bases, and 12 bases lay between the germline ends. The germline CDR1 and CDR2 sequences are MNHEY and SMNVEV (reference sequence). This CDR3 is built from 13 residues. DNA for the CDR3: TGTGCCAGCAGTTTTCTGGGGGAAGGTGGCTACACCTTC. It specifies CASSFLGEGGYTF.

The chain couples TRBV5-5 to TRBJ2-1, with 10 bases aligning to TRBD1. This CDR3 has 18 amino acids. CDR1 and CDR2 (germline): SGHKS, YYEKEE (reference sequence). The ends lost 5 bases at V and 1 base at J; junction bases unmatched: 12. CDR3 protein: CASSSGTGARSSYNEQFF. In nucleotides, the CDR3 is TGTGCCAGCAGTTCCGGGACAGGGGCCCGGTCGTCCTACAATGAGCAGTTCTTC.

The gene calls are TRBV27 and TRBJ2-6, with D uncertain. With 2 bases removed from V and 2 bases from J, the gap between germline ends came to 7 bases. The CDR3 is made up of 15 amino acids. Germline V gives CDR1 MNHEY, CDR2 SMNVEV (reference sequence). CDR3 region: CASSLVGAGANVLTF. DNA for the CDR3: TGTGCCAGCAGTTTAGTTGGGGCTGGGGCCAACGTCCTGACTTTC.

This rearrangement joins TRBV6-5 to TRBJ1-2; the D gene is possibly TRBD1 (6 bases). Between the trimmed V and J ends, which lost 5 bases and 8 bases, there was a span of 18 bases. CDR1 and CDR2 from the germline V gene are MNHEY and SVGAGI. The CDR3 has 14 residues. CDR3 in DNA: TGTGCCAGCAGTGAATCCGACAGGAGGAAAGGCTACACCTTC. This gives the protein CASSESDRRKGYTF.

The J gene is TRBJ2-3, the V gene TRBV13; D is unresolved. This CDR3 has 12 residues. Per germline, CDR1 PRHDT and CDR2 FYEKMQ (reference sequence). V shed 1 base and J shed 3 bases, with 2 bases lying between them. CDR3 nucleotide sequence: TGTGCCAGCAGCTTAGATACAGATACGCAGTATTTT. Translated, it gives CASSLDTDTQYF.

The chain uses TRBV28 and TRBJ1-4; a weak D match, TRBD1 (6 bases). CDR3 length: 16 residues. Trimming removed 4 bases at V and 8 bases at J, with 20 bases between. Looked up from germline, CDR1 is MDHEN and CDR2 is SYDVKM. The CDR3 nucleotides read TGTGCCAGCAGTTGGGGGACACAGGGTTCGGGCGAAAAACTGTTTTTT. As protein: CASSWGTQGSGEKLFF. Using reference TRBV28 and TRBJ1-4 for the parts outside the CDR3, the full variable domain is DVKVTQSSRYLVKRTGEKVFLECVQDMDHENMFWYRQDPGLGLRLIYFSYDVKMKEKGDIPEGYSVSREKKERFSLILESASTNQTSMYLCASSWGTQGSGEKLFFGSGTQLSVL.

This clone appeared once. This sequence joins TRBV27 and TRBJ1-6; D is uncertain. The CDR3 runs 16 residues. Looked up from germline, CDR1 is MNHEY and CDR2 is SMNVEV (reference sequence). Deletions cut 7 bases from V and 2 bases from J, with 15 bases between. The chain's CDR3 is CASKMTLLPYNSPLHF. In DNA form, the CDR3 reads TGTGCCAGCAAAATGACTTTGCTTCCCTATAATTCACCCCTCCACTTT.

V gene TRBV7-8 combines with J gene TRBJ1-5; possibly TRBD1 for D (6 bases). The CDR3 length is 16 residues. V lost 4 bases to trimming and J lost 3 bases, with 16 bases between them. Per germline, CDR1 SGHVS and CDR2 FQNEAQ. The CDR3 loop is CASSSRVGGLNQPQHF. CDR3 nucleotides: TGTGCCAGCAGCTCACGTGTTGGGGGGCTCAATCAGCCCCAGCATTTT.

The chain joins TRBV27 to TRBJ1-1, with a tentative D call TRBD1 (6 bases). CDR3 length equals 14 residues. CDR1 is MNHEY and CDR2 is SMNVEV in the germline V gene (reference sequence). The V end was cut by 2 bases, the J end by 5 bases, with 12 bases between. The CDR3 reads CASSLDSQGTEAFF. DNA for the CDR3: TGTGCCAGCAGTTTAGACAGTCAGGGGACTGAAGCTTTCTTT.

V and J are TRBV5-6 and TRBJ1-2, with a tentative D call TRBD1 (6 bases). The CDR3 runs to 15 residues. Germline-derived CDR1 and CDR2 are SGHDT and YYEEEE. The V and J ends lost 6 bases and 6 bases respectively, with 21 bases between them. This chain's CDR3 is CASTRGGHFMDGYTF. CDR3 sequence (DNA): TGTGCCAGCACCCGGGGGGGGCATTTTATGGATGGCTACACCTTC.

By frequency in the sample, this clone is large (0.1 to 1%). The DNA for the CDR3 is TGTGCCAGCAAAACAAGACAGGGAGGGTACGAGCAGTACTTC. It is translated as CASKTRQGGYEQYF. The chain couples TRBV27 to TRBJ2-7; possibly TRBD1 or TRBD2 for D (7 bases each). Germline loops: CDR1 MNHEY, CDR2 SMNVEV (reference sequence). V was cut by 7 bases and J by 4 bases, with 17 bases left in between. The CDR3 is 14 residues long.

In its sample, this clone was seen once. V usage is TRBV19 and J usage is TRBJ2-1; no definite D call. Germline V CDR1 and CDR2: LNHDA, SQIVND (reference sequence). This CDR3 is built from 15 residues. V lost 6 bases to trimming and J lost 3 bases, with 15 bases between them. CDR3 residues: CASSPRGHLYNEQFF. The CDR3 nucleotides read TGTGCCAGTAGCCCTCGTGGGCACCTCTACAATGAGCAGTTCTTC.

The rearrangement joins TRBV5-6 to TRBJ2-7, with a weak D call TRBD1 (6 bases). V was clipped by 4 bases and J by 2 bases, with 10 bases between them. CDR3 length: 13 residues. The V gene's germline CDR1 is SGHDT and CDR2 YYEEEE. CDR3 residues: CASSTGSAYEQYF. For the CDR3, the DNA is TGTGCCAGCAGCACAGGGTCGGCCTACGAGCAGTACTTC.

This clone was observed a single time. V and J are TRBV5-1 and TRBJ1-1, with unresolved D. In germline, CDR1 is SGHRS, CDR2 YFSETQ. Trimming shortened V by 4 bases and J by 1 base, and 11 bases separated the two germline ends. CDR3 length equals 14 residues. The CDR3 region is CASSPKWGNTEAFF. In DNA form, the CDR3 reads TGCGCCAGCAGCCCGAAGTGGGGGAACACTGAAGCTTTCTTT. Variable domain in full (rest from reference TRBV5-1 and TRBJ1-1): KAGVTQTPRYLIKTRGQQVTLSCSPISGHRSVSWYQQTPGQGLQFLFEYFSETQRNKGNFPGRFSGRQFSNSRSEMNVSTLELGDSALYLCASSPKWGNTEAFFGQGTRLTVV.